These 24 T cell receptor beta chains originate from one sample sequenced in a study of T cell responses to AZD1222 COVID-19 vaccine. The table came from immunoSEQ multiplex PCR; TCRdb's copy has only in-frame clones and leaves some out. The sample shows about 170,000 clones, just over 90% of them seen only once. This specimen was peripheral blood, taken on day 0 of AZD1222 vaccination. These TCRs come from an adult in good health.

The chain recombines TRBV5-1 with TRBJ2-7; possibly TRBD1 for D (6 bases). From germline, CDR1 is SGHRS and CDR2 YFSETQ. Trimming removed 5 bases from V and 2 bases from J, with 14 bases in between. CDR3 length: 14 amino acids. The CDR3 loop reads CASRTGPLTYEQYF. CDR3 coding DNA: TGCGCCAGCAGAACAGGGCCATTAACCTACGAGCAGTACTTC. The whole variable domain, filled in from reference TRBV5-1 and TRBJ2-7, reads KAGVTQTPRYLIKTRGQQVTLSCSPISGHRSVSWYQQTPGQGLQFLFEYFSETQRNKGNFPGRFSGRQFSNSRSEMNVSTLELGDSALYLCASRTGPLTYEQYFGPGTRLTVT.

The CDR3 DNA follows: TGTGCCAGCAGCGGTCCCATCCCTGAGCAGTTCTTC. Amino acid sequence: CASSGPIPEQFF. V is TRBV7-9 and J is TRBJ2-1; D gene uncertain. The V and J ends lost 5 bases and 9 bases respectively, with 11 bases between them. The CDR3 has 12 residues. From germline, CDR1 is SEHNR and CDR2 FQNEAQ (reference sequence).

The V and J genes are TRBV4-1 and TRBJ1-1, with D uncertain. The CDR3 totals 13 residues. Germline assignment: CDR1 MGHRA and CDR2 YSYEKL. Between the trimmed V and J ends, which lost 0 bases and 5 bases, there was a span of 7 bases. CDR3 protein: CASSQDLGTEAFF. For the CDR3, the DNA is TGCGCCAGCAGCCAAGACCTCGGGACTGAAGCTTTCTTT.

The DNA for the CDR3 is TGTGCCACCAGTGATTCGGACAGGGGAGATAATCAGCCCCAGCATTTT. This encodes CATSDSDRGDNQPQHF. V is TRBV24-1 and J is TRBJ1-5, with 9 bases identical to TRBD1. This CDR3 is built from 16 residues. Germline CDR1 KGHDR, CDR2 SFDVKD. Trimming removed 2 bases from V and 4 bases from J; junction bases left unmatched: 5.

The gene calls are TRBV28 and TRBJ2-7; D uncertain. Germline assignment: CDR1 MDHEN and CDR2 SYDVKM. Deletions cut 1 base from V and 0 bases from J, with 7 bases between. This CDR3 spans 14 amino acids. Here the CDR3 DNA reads TGTGCCAGCAGTTTATTGGCAATCTCCTACGAGCAGTACTTC. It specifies CASSLLAISYEQYF.

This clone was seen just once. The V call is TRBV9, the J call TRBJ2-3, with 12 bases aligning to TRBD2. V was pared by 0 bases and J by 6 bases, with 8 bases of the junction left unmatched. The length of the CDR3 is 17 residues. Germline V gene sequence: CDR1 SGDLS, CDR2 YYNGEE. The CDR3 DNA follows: TGTGCCAGCAGCGTAGCGGGACTAGCGGGTCTCGCGGATACGCAGTATTTT. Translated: CASSVAGLAGLADTQYF.

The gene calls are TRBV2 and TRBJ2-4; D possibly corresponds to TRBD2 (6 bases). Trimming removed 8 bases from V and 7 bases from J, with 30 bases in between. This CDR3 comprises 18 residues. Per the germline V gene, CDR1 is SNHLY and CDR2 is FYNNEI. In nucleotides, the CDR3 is TGTGCCAGCTCCCTCCCCTGGGGTGGGTCGACCCGGGGGAACATTCAGTACTTC. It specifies CASSLPWGGSTRGNIQYF.

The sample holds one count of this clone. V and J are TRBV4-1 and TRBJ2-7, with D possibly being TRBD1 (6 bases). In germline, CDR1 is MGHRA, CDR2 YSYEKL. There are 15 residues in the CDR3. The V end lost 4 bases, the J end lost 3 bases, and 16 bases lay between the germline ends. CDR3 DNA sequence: TGCGCCAGCAGCCTCCTCGGACAGAGAAACTACGAGCAGTACTTC. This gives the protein CASSLLGQRNYEQYF.

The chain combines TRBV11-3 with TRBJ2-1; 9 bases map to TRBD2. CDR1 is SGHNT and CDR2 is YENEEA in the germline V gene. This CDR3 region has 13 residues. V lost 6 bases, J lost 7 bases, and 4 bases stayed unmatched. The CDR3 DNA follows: TGTGCCAGCAGTAGCGGGAGCCGAAATGAGCAGTTCTTC. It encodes CASSSGSRNEQFF.

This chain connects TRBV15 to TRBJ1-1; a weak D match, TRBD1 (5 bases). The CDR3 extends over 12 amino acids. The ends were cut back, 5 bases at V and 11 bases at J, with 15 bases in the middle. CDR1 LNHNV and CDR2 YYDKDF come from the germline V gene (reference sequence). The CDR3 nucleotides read TGTGCCACCAGCGAAGGGGCCCGGGAGGCTTTCTTT. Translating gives CATSEGAREAFF. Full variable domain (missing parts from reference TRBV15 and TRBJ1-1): DAMVIQNPRYQVTQFGKPVTLSCSQTLNHNVMYWYQQKSSQAPKLLFHYYDKDFNNEADTPDNFQSRRPNTSFCFLDIRSPGLGDTAMYLCATSEGAREAFFGQGTRLTVV.

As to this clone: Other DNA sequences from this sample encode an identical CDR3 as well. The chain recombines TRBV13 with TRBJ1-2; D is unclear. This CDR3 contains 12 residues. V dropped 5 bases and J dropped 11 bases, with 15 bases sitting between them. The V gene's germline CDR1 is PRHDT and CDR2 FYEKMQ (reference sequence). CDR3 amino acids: CASSERHFGYTF. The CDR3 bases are TGTGCCAGCAGCGAGAGACACTTTGGGTACACCTTC.

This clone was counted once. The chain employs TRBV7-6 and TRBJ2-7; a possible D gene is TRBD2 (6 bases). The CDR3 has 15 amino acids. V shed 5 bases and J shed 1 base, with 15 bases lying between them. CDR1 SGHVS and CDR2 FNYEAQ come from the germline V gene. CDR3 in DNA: TGTGCCAGCAGCCCGCAATCGGGGGTATCCTACGAGCAGTACTTC. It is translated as CASSPQSGVSYEQYF.

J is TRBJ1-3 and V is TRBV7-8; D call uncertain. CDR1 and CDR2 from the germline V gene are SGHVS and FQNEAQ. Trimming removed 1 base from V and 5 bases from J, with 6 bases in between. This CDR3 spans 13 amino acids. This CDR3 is CASSLDERNTIYF. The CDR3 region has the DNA TGTGCCAGCAGCTTAGATGAGAGAAACACCATATATTTT.

The CDR3 is CSVAVGLAGGTGELFF. The CDR3 nucleotides read TGCAGCGTTGCCGTGGGACTAGCGGGAGGGACCGGGGAGCTGTTTTTT. The V and J genes are TRBV29-1 and TRBJ2-2; 16 bases match TRBD2. The length of the CDR3 is 16 residues. The V gene's germline CDR1 is SQVTM and CDR2 ANQGSEA. With V trimmed by 4 bases and J by 5 bases, 4 bases remained unmatched.

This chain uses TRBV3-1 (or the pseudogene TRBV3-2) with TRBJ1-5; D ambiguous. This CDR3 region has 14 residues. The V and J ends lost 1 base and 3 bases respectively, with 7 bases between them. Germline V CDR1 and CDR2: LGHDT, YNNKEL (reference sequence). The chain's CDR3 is CASSQVHNNQPQHF. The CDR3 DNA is TGTGCCAGCAGCCAAGTTCACAACAATCAGCCCCAGCATTTT.

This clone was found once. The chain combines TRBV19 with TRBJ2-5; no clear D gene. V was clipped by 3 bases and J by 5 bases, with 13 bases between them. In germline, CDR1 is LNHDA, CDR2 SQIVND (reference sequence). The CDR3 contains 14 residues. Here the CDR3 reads CASSMVPTRETQYF. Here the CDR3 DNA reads TGTGCCAGTAGTATGGTTCCGACGAGGGAGACCCAGTACTTC.

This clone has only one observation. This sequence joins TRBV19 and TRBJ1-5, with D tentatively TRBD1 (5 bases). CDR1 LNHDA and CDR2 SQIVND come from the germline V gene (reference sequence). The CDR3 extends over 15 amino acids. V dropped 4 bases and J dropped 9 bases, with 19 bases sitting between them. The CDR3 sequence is CASSTSAGTALPQHF. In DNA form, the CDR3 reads TGTGCCAGTAGTACCTCCGCCGGGACGGCGCTGCCCCAGCATTTT.

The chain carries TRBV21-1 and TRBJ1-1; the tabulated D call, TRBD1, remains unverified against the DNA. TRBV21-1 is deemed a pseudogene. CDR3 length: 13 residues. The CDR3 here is CASRTGGPTEAFF. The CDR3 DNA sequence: TGTGCCAGTAGAACAGGGGGGCCCACTGAAGCTTTCTTT.

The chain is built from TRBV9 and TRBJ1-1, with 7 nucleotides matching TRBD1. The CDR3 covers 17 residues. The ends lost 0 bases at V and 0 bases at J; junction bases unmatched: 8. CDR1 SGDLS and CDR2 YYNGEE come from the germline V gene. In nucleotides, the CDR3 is TGTGCCAGCAGCGTAGACCCAACAGGGGCTCTGAACACTGAAGCTTTCTTT. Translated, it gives CASSVDPTGALNTEAFF.

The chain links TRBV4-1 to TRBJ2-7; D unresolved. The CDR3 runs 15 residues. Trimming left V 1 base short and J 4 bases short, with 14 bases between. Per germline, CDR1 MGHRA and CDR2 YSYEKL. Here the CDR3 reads CASSQVSSPAYEQYF. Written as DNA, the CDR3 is TGCGCCAGCAGCCAAGTTAGTAGCCCAGCATACGAGCAGTACTTC.

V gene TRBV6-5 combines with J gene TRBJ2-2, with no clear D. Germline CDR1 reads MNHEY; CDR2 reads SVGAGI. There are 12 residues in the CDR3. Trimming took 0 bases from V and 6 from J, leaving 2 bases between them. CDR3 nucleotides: TGTGCCAGCAGTTACTCTGCCGGGGAGCTGTTTTTT. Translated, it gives CASSYSAGELFF.

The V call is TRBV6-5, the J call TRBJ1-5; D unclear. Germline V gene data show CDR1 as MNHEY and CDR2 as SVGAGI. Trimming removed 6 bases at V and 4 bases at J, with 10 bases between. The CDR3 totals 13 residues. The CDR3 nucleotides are TGTGCCAGCAGATACCGGGAGAATCAGCCCCAGCATTTT. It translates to CASRYRENQPQHF.

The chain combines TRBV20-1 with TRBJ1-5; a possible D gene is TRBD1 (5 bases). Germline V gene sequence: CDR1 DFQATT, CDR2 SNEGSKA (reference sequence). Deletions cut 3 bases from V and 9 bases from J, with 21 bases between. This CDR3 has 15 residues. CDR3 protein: CSASGDLTTRGPQHF. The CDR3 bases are TGCAGTGCTAGTGGGGACCTGACCACCCGAGGGCCCCAGCATTTT.

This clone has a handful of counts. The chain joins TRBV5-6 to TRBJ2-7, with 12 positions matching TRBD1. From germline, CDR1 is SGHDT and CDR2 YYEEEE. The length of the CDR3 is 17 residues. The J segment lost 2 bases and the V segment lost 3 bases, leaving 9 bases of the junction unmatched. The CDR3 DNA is TGTGCCAGCAGCTCGCCGGGACAGGGGGCCGGCACCTACGAGCAGTACTTC. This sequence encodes CASSSPGQGAGTYEQYF.